This T cell receptor beta chain was found in a study of T-cell reconstitution after alpha-beta-depleted transplantation in children. Study-wide points: Surviving thymic progenitors and recipient T cells were the source of high TCRbeta diversity at day 60 in some patients. One year after transplant, T-cell counts and diversity came mostly from newly produced T cells. Several hundred expanded graft clones reportedly gave rise to the alpha-beta T cells present about two months after transplant.

Between the trimmed V and J ends, which lost 1 base and 4 bases, there was a span of 10 bases. The CDR3 is 13 residues long. Germline CDR1 DFQATT, CDR2 SNEGSKA (reference sequence). This clonotype came up many times. Its antigen is unidentified. Preparing the TCRbeta library involved the use of unique molecular identifiers. Each CDR3 protein is one row after TCRdb ran MiXCR on the PCR reads. Of under 850,000 distinct CDR3 sequences in the sample, approximately 14% are singletons; the top ten hold 0.75% to 0.85%. The sequenced sample was PBMCs, obtained before TCRalphabeta/CD19-depleted stem cell transplant. The receptor was isolated from a girl aged 2 to 10 with congenital amegakaryocytic thrombocytopenia, due to receive a stem cell transplant. The chain uses TRBV20-1 and TRBJ1-1, with D tentatively TRBD1 (5 bases). In DNA form, the CDR3 reads TGCAGTGCTAGAGGACAGCCGGGCACTGAAGCTTTCTTT. This encodes CSARGQPGTEAFF.